This T cell receptor (beta chain) derives from a study of blood T cell repertoires in COVID-19. Study in general: In each case, the material was cDNA or gDNA derived from T cells, B-cell-depleted T cells, or PBMCs.

A single count supports this clone. TCRdb keeps only in-frame clones here, not all; method: immunoSEQ multiplex PCR. This table holds some 150,000 clones, roughly 80% found once. The CDR3 runs 11 residues. The V and J ends lost 8 bases and 15 bases, in that order; junction bases with no gene match: 10. The germline V gene has CDR1 MNHEY and CDR2 SVGAGI. The sequence was collected from a man in his 60s with acute or convalescent COVID-19. This rearrangement joins TRBV6-5 to TRBJ2-3; 8 nucleotides match TRBD2. Input material: peripheral blood. CDR3 DNA: TGTGCCAGCCTCGGAGGACTAGCTCTTTATTTT. As protein: CASLGGLALYF.